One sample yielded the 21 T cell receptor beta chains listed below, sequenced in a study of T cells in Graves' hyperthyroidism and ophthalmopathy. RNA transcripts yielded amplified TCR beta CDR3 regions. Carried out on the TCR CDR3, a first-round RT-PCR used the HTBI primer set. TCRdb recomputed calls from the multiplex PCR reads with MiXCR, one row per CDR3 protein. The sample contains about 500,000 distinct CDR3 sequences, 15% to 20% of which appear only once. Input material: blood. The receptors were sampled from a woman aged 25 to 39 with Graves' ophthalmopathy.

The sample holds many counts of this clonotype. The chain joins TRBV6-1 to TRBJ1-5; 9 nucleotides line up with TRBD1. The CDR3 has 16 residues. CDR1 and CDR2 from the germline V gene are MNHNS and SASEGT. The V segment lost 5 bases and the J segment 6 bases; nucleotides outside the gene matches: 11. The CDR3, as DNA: TGTGCCAGCAGTTTGGGACAGGGATCATTAGGTCAGCCCCAGCATTTT. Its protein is CASSLGQGSLGQPQHF.

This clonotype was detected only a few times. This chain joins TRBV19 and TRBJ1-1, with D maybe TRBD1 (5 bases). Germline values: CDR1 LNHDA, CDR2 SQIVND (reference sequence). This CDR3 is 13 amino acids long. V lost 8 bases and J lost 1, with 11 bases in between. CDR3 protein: CASSGLTNTEAFF. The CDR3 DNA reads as TGTGCCAGTTCGGGACTTACGAACACTGAAGCTTTCTTT.

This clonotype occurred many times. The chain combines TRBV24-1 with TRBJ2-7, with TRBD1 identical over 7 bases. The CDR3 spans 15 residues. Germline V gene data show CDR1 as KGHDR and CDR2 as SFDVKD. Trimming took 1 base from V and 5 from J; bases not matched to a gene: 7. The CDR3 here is CATSDFWDSQNEQYF. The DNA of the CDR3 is TGTGCCACCAGTGATTTTTGGGACAGTCAGAACGAGCAGTACTTC.

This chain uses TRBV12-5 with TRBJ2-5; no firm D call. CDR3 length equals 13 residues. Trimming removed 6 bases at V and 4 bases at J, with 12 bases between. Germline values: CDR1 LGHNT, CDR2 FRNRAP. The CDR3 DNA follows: TGTGCTAGTGGACTGGGATTGGGAGAGACCCAGTACTTC. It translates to CASGLGLGETQYF.

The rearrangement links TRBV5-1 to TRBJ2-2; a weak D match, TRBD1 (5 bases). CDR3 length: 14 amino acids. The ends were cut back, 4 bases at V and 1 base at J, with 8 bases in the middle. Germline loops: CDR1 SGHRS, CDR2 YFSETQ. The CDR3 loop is CASSGQGNTGELFF. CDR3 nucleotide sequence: TGCGCCAGCAGCGGTCAGGGGAACACCGGGGAGCTGTTTTTT.

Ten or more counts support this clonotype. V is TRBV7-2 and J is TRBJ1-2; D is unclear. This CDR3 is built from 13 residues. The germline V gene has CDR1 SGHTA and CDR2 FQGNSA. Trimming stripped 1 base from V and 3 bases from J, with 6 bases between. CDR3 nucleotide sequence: TGTGCCAGCAGCTTAGATCGGGACTATGGCTACACCTTC. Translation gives CASSLDRDYGYTF.

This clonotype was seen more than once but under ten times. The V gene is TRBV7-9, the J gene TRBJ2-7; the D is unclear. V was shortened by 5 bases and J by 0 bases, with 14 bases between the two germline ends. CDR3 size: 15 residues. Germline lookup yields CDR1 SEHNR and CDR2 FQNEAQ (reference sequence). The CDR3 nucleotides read TGTGCCAGCAGCCCCATACAGTGGGGCTCCTACGAGCAGTACTTC. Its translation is CASSPIQWGSYEQYF.

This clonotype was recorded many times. CDR3 bases: TGTGCCAGCAGCTCAACCACAGAAAGCACAGATACGCAGTATTTT. Translation: CASSSTTESTDTQYF. The chain carries TRBV7-3 and TRBJ2-3; D gene uncertain. Germline CDR1 reads SGHTA; CDR2 reads FQGTGA. The length of the CDR3 is 15 residues. With 4 bases removed from V and 0 bases from J, the gap between germline ends came to 11 bases.

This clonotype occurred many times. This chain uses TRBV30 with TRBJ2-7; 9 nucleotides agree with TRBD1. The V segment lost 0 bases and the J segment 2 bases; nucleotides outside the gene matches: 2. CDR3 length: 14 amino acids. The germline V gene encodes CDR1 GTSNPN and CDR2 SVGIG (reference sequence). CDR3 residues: CAWSVGQGTYEQYF. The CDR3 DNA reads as TGTGCCTGGAGTGTGGGACAGGGTACCTACGAGCAGTACTTC. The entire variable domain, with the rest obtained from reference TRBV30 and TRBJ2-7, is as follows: SQTIHQWPATLVQPVGSPLSLECTVEGTSNPNLYWYRQAAGRGLQLLFYSVGIGQISSEVPQNLSASRPQDRQFILSSKKLLLSDSGFYLCAWSVGQGTYEQYFGPGTRLTVT.

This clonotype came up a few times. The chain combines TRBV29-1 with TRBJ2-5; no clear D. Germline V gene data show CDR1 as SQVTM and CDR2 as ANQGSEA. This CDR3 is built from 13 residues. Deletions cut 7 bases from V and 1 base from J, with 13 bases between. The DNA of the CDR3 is TGCAGCGCCCCGGCGCCCAGCCAAGAGACCCAGTACTTC. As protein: CSAPAPSQETQYF. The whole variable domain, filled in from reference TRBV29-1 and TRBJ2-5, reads SAVISQKPSRDICQRGTSLTIQCQVDSQVTMMFWYRQQPGQSLTLIATANQGSEATYESGFVIDKFPISRPNLTFSTLTVSNMSPEDSSIYLCSAPAPSQETQYFGPGTRLLVL.

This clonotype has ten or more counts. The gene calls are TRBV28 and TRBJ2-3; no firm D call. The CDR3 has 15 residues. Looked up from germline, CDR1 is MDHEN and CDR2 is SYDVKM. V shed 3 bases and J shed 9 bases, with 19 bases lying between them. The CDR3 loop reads CASSFPSPEGYTQYF. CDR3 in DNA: TGTGCCAGCAGTTTCCCCTCTCCGGAAGGGTACACGCAGTATTTT.

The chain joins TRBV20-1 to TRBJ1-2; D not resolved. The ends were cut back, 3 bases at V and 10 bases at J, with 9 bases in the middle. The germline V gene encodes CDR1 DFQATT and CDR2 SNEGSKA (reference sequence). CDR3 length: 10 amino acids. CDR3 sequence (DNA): TGCAGTGCTAGTGTGGCTATCTACACCTTC. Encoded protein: CSASVAIYTF.

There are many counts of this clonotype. CDR3: CSARDGIGGEAFF. The CDR3 DNA follows: TGCAGTGCTAGAGATGGGATAGGGGGTGAAGCTTTCTTT. The chain uses TRBV20-1 and TRBJ1-1, with D maybe TRBD1 (6 bases). Trimming took 0 bases from V and 7 from J, leaving 12 bases between them. Germline CDR1 is DFQATT and CDR2 is SNEGSKA (reference sequence). This CDR3 region has 13 residues.

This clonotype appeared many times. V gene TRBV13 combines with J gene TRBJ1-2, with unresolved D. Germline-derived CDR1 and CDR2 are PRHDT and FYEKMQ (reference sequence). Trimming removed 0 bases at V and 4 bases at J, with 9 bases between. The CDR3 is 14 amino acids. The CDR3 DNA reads TGTGCCAGCAGCTTAGGGACAACTATCTATGGCTACACCTTC. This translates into CASSLGTTIYGYTF. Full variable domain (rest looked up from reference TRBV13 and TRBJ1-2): AAGVIQSPRHLIKEKRETATLKCYPIPRHDTVYWYQQGPGQDPQFLISFYEKMQSDKGSIPDRFSAQQFSDYHSELNMSSLELGDSALYFCASSLGTTIYGYTFGSGTRLTVV.

CDR3 region: CASSPSRQGVGEQYF. The CDR3 DNA is TGTGCCAGCAGCCCCTCGAGACAGGGGGTGGGCGAGCAGTACTTC. The chain combines TRBV7-2 with TRBJ2-7, with 9 bases lining up with TRBD1. Germline loops: CDR1 SGHTA, CDR2 FQGNSA. V was clipped by 5 bases and J by 6 bases; unmatched bases: 11. The CDR3 length is 15 residues.

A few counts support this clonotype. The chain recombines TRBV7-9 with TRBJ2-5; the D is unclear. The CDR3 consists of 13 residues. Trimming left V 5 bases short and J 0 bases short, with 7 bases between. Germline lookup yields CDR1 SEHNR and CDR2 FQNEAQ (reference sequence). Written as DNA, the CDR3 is TGTGCCAGCAGCCAACGAAACCAAGAGACCCAGTACTTC. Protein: CASSQRNQETQYF.

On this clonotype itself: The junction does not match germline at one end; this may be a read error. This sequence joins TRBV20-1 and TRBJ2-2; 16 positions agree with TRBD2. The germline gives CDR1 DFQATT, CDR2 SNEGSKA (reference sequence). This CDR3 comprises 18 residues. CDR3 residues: CSASNRGLAGGLHGELLF. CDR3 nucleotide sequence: TGCAGTGCTAGTAACAGGGGACTAGCGGGAGGGCTTCACGGGGAGCTGCTTTTT.

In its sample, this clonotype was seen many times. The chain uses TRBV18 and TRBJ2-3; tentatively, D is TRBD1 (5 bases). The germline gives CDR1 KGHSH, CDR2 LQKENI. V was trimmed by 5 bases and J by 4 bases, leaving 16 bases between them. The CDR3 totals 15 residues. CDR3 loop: CASSSELGLADTQYF. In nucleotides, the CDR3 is TGTGCCAGCTCATCCGAATTGGGGCTGGCAGATACGCAGTATTTT.

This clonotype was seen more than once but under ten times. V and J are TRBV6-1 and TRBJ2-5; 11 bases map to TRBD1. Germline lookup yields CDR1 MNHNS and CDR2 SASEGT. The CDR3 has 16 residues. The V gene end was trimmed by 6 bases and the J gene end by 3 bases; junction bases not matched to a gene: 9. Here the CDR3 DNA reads TGTGCCAGCAGCCCCCGTAGGACAGGGGGCAAAGAGACCCAGTACTTC. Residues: CASSPRRTGGKETQYF.

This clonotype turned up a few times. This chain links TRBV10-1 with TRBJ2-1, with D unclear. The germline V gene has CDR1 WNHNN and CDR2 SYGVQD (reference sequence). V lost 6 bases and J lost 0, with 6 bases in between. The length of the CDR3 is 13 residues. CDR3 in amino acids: CASRTNSYNEQFF. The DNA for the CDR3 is TGCGCCAGCAGGACAAACTCCTACAATGAGCAGTTCTTC.

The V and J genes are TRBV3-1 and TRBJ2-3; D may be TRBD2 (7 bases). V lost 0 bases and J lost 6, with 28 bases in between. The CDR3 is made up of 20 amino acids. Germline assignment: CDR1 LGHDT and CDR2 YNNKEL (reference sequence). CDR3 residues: CASSQEIGGEDARTGDTQYF. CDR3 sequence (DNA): TGTGCCAGCAGCCAAGAGATTGGGGGGGAGGACGCGAGAACAGGGGATACGCAGTATTTT.